This passage covers 8 T cell receptor beta chains from one sample sequenced in a study of human T cells and chemical hapten exposure. One entry per CDR3 protein results from TCRdb running MiXCR on the RACE reads. The sample has approximately 79,000 distinct CDR3 sequences; 9% to 12% are singletons. The time point here: patch test 1, 2 weeks after DPC sensitization. Treatment meaning: therapeutic diphenylcyclopropenone sensitization with weekly scalp DPC. This material consisted of whole blood, taken in connection with sensitization to the hapten diphenylcyclopropenone (DPC). The source of these receptors is a woman aged 45-60 years with alopecia areata. Some clones in this sample may be carry-over from other donors' samples.

This clonotype was detected many times. This chain connects TRBV6-5 to TRBJ1-2; 8 bases fit TRBD1. The CDR3 loop spans 16 amino acids. The germline V gene has CDR1 MNHEY and CDR2 SVGAGI. Germline trimming cut 6 bases from V and 0 bases from J; bases unmatched to any gene: 9. CDR3 loop: CASSRDRIGSNYGYTF. The CDR3 nucleotides are TGTGCCAGCAGCCGGGACAGGATTGGTTCTAACTATGGCTACACCTTC.

This clonotype was counted a few times. V and J are TRBV29-1 and TRBJ2-3; no clear D. Trimming took 2 bases from V and 2 from J, leaving 8 bases between them. The V gene's germline CDR1 is SQVTM and CDR2 ANQGSEA. This CDR3 has 13 amino acids. The chain's CDR3 is CSVERRTTDTQYF. Here the CDR3 DNA reads TGCAGCGTTGAACGGCGGACCACAGATACGCAGTATTTT.

The rearrangement joins TRBV6-1 to TRBJ1-6; 7 bases match TRBD1. Trimming at V came to 8 bases and at J to 7 bases, leaving 11 bases not matched to a gene. The germline V gene encodes CDR1 MNHNS and CDR2 SASEGT. The CDR3 loop spans 15 amino acids. In DNA, the CDR3 is TGTGCCAGCGGGGGGCAGACAGGGAACAATTCACCCCTCCACTTT. Translation gives CASGGQTGNNSPLHF.

The V and J genes are TRBV7-6 and TRBJ2-7; 9 bases agree with TRBD2. J gave up 5 bases and V 2 bases, and 4 bases lay outside the gene matches. This CDR3 has 14 amino acids. Germline assignment: CDR1 SGHVS and CDR2 FNYEAQ. CDR3 nucleotides: TGTGCCAGCAGCTTAATTAGCGGGAGCCACGAGCAGTACTTC. Translated: CASSLISGSHEQYF. Looking up the rest from reference TRBV7-6 and TRBJ2-7 gives the full variable domain: GAGVSQSPRYKVTKRGQDVALRCDPISGHVSLYWYRQALGQGPEFLTYFNYEAQQDKSGLPNDRFSAERPEGSISTLTIQRTEQRDSAMYRCASSLISGSHEQYFGPGTRLTVT.

This clonotype showed up just a few times. The chain couples TRBV27 to TRBJ1-5; unclear D gene. The V end was cut by 7 bases, the J end by 0 bases, with 10 bases between. Germline V gene data show CDR1 as MNHEY and CDR2 as SMNVEV (reference sequence). This CDR3 contains 14 residues. The CDR3 bases are TGTGCCAGCAATGCGGGCTATAGCAATCAGCCCCAGCATTTT. It encodes CASNAGYSNQPQHF.

This clonotype has just a few counts. V gene TRBV28 combines with J gene TRBJ2-7; perhaps D is TRBD1 or TRBD2 (6 bases each). V dropped 7 bases and J dropped 5 bases, with 12 bases sitting between them. CDR1 is MDHEN, CDR2 SYDVKM, per germline. This CDR3 is 12 amino acids long. The CDR3 DNA sequence: TGTGCCAGCACTCCGAGGGGGGACGAGCAGTACTTC. This encodes CASTPRGDEQYF.

This clonotype was seen a few times. The chain has TRBV7-8 and TRBJ2-1, with 11 bases that match TRBD1. This CDR3 is 18 amino acids long. V was clipped by 6 bases and J by 12 bases; unmatched bases: 22. CDR1 and CDR2 (germline): SGHVS, FQNEAQ. CDR3 nucleotide sequence: TGTGCCAGCAGTAGCGGACAGGGGGCTTTAGCGGGACTGGTTGGGCAGTTCTTC. Its translation is CASSSGQGALAGLVGQFF.

This clonotype is categorized as medium-sized. V is TRBV29-1 and J is TRBJ2-3; 8 bases align to TRBD1. This CDR3 contains 16 residues. V lost 7 bases, J lost 1 base, and 13 bases stayed unmatched. The germline V gene has CDR1 SQVTM and CDR2 ANQGSEA. The CDR3 DNA reads as TGCAGCGCCGATCTGGGACAGGCTAGGGGCACAGATACGCAGTATTTT. Protein: CSADLGQARGTDTQYF.